The sequence of this T cell receptor (beta chain) was determined in a study of T-cell memory formation after mild COVID-19. The study, taken as a whole, reports: Pre-infection memory held some responding clones, suggesting pre-existing cross-reactive T cells responded. Among contracting clones, CD4+ were mainly CM/EM and CD8+ enriched in EMRA. Whereas later expanders leaned CD4+, clones contracting day 15 to 85 showed a balanced CD4/CD8 makeup.

TCRdb independently ran MiXCR on the 5' RACE reads; one entry per CDR3 protein. The data show about 610,000 distinct CDR3 sequences, roughly 17% seen once. Of note for this clonotype: No antigen is known for it.

This CDR3 spans 16 amino acids. With 5 bases clipped from V and 9 bases from J, the junction kept 13 bases outside the gene matches. Specimen: PBMCs or a T cell subset sorted from them (not recorded which). The source is an adult woman who had mild COVID-19 (a few samples of this study predate the infection). Cell type and time point are not known. J is TRBJ2-7 and V is TRBV12-3 or TRBV12-4; TRBD2 aligns across 13 bases. This CDR3 reads CASSAQLAGGSPGQYF. In DNA form, the CDR3 reads TGTGCCAGCAGTGCCCAACTAGCGGGGGGGTCCCCGGGGCAGTACTTC.